This TCR beta chain emerged from a study of blood T cell repertoires in COVID-19. Study as a whole: Nucleic acid was either cDNA or gDNA, and it came from T cells, B-cell-depleted T cells, or PBMCs.

Per the original methods: Estimation of nucleated cell counts was performed using reference gene primer amplification. Some clones are missing from TCRdb's copy, which holds only in-frame ones; the method was immunoSEQ multiplex PCR. V and J calls and clone size follow that table, whereas D and trimming were derived from the DNA. The sample records some 320,000 clones, 85% being singletons. Participant-reported clinical history was the basis for cohort assignment. No more than 2 weeks before study entry, exposed participants had met a case of COVID-19. Specimen: PBMCs or T cells enriched from blood (not recorded which). The TCR comes from a woman in her 30s who had been exposed to COVID-19.

As DNA, the CDR3 is TGTGCCAGCAGTCCACGGGACTCTGGAAACACCATATATTTT. Its protein is CASSPRDSGNTIYF. V and J are TRBV27 and TRBJ1-3; no clear D. Germline V lookup: CDR1 MNHEY, CDR2 SMNVEV (reference sequence). V lost 5 bases to trimming and J lost 0 bases, with 8 bases between them. The CDR3 extends over 14 amino acids.